The subject of this entry is one T cell receptor (beta chain). The V gene's germline CDR1 is GTSNPN and CDR2 SVGIG (reference sequence). V lost 5 bases to trimming and J lost 3 bases; unmatched junction nucleotides: 12. The length of the CDR3 is 16 residues. Method: immunoSEQ multiplex PCR; TCRdb's copy keeps in-frame clones and lacks some. The sample contains about 58,000 clones, 88% of which appear only once. After thawing and overnight rest, PBMC were stained with GMM-loaded CD1B tetramer, viability dye and anti-CD3 for sorting. C32 glucose monomycolate from Rhodococcus equi was loaded onto the CD1B tetramers. Tetramer-sorted PBMC had been CD14 monocyte-depleted before freezing. These data originate in a study of T cells in tuberculosis.

The V gene is TRBV30, the J gene TRBJ2-3; 9 bases are shared with TRBD2. Sequenced: CD1b-GMM tetramer-negative cells sorted from PBMCs. The origin of this receptor is an adult woman with latent tuberculosis. CDR3 in amino acids: CAWVGFGSGGTDTQYF. CDR3 nucleotide sequence: TGTGCCTGGGTGGGATTCGGTAGCGGGGGTACAGATACGCAGTATTTT.